The entry that follows covers one T cell receptor (beta chain) sequence. Its cognate antigen is unknown. The sequence runs out 3 residues before the end of the CDR3; the remainder is reconstructed from the germline J gene. The data are from a study of T cells in women clearing cervical HPV infection. Study at large: Control women cleared a single incident HPV16 infection within 12 months. Cases' blood sampling followed lesion detection by median around 160 days (90 to 200).

Genomic DNA, averaging roughly 1,200 ng per sample, yielded TCR beta CDR3 via immunoSEQ. The assay was immunoSEQ multiplex PCR, and TCRdb's table has in-frame clones only and misses some. The sample totals 40,000 to 55,000 clones; its top ten clones hold around 1.3%. CDR1 and CDR2 (germline): SGHVS, FNYEAQ. Trimming cost V 4 bases and J 8 bases; bases outside gene matches: 5. The CDR3 totals 14 residues. General study results and limits: Combining TCR richness with V gene abundances gave approximately 0.84 AUC.

Specimen: blood buffy coat. The clonotype was recovered from a woman aged 18 to 75 with a cervical HPV16 infection that either progressed to CIN3+ or cleared (not recorded which). The chain is built from TRBV7-6 and TRBJ2-4; 10 nucleotides line up with TRBD2. The CDR3 reads CASSSGTSDYIQYF. CDR3 DNA (partial): TGTGCCAGCAGCTCCGGGACTAGCGATTACATT.